The 5 T cell receptor beta chains presented below share a single source sample, sequenced in a study of blood T cell repertoires in COVID-19. The repertoire was sequenced with immunoSEQ multiplex PCR; TCRdb's copy has only in-frame clones and lacks some. The sample shows a few hundred thousand clones, 80% to 90% of them seen only once. Sequenced sample: PBMCs or T cells enriched from blood (not recorded which). The receptors stem from a woman under 30 who had recovered from COVID-19.

This chain uses TRBV3-1 (or the pseudogene TRBV3-2) with TRBJ2-1, with 9 bases that match TRBD1. V lost 1 base to trimming and J lost 0 bases; unmatched junction nucleotides: 13. This CDR3 spans 20 amino acids. CDR1 LGHDT and CDR2 YNNKEL come from the germline V gene (reference sequence). The CDR3 here is CASSQVRIRDRASSYNEQFF. CDR3 sequence (DNA): TGTGCCAGCAGCCAAGTTCGGATTCGGGACAGGGCGAGCTCCTACAATGAGCAGTTCTTC.

V usage is TRBV19 and J usage is TRBJ1-1; TRBD1 agrees at 8 bases. With V trimmed by 7 bases and J by 3 bases, 10 bases remained unmatched. The CDR3 spans 15 residues. CDR1 and CDR2 (germline): LNHDA, SQIVND (reference sequence). The CDR3 DNA sequence: TGTGCCAGTACCAAGACAGGGGCTAGCTACACTGAAGCTTTCTTT. This gives the protein CASTKTGASYTEAFF.

The chain uses TRBV6-5 and TRBJ1-1; D perhaps matches TRBD1 (6 bases). Germline V lookup: CDR1 MNHEY, CDR2 SVGAGI. The CDR3 has 13 amino acids. Trimming shortened V by 4 bases and J by 4 bases, and 10 bases separated the two germline ends. In DNA form, the CDR3 reads TGTGCCAGCAGTTTCACAGGGAGCACTGAAGCTTTCTTT. Amino acids: CASSFTGSTEAFF.

V and J are TRBV19 and TRBJ2-2, with TRBD1 matching 7 bases. Trimming at V came to 7 bases and at J to 5 bases, leaving 10 bases not matched to a gene. This CDR3 is built from 15 residues. The germline gives CDR1 LNHDA, CDR2 SQIVND (reference sequence). The CDR3 bases are TGTGCCAGTAACATTAGGGGGCGCGGGACCGGGGAGCTGTTTTTT. It specifies CASNIRGRGTGELFF.

The chain recombines TRBV7-9 with TRBJ2-7; 7 bases are a match to TRBD2. The CDR3 loop spans 14 amino acids. Germline CDR1 SEHNR, CDR2 FQNEAQ (reference sequence). The junction had 6 bases not matched to a gene; V was cut back by 3 bases and J by 4 bases. The CDR3 coding sequence is TGTGCCAGCAGCTTTTCCAGCGGGAAGTACGAGCAGTACTTC. As protein: CASSFSSGKYEQYF.